This T cell receptor beta chain was sequenced during a study of shared clonotypes between healthy human individuals. The V gene end was trimmed by 1 base and the J gene end by 4 bases; junction bases not matched to a gene: 6. The CDR3 loop spans 16 amino acids. Germline loops: CDR1 LGHNA, CDR2 YSLEER. Both subsets, CD45RA+ naive and CD45RA-negative memory, were split from the CD4+ cells. Comment on this clone: Its antigen is not identified.

Study-wide results and caveats: Among a few donors, roughly 5% of naive CD4 clonotypes were found in common.

Sequenced by immunoSEQ multiplex PCR; TCRdb stores in-frame clones only, minus some. The profile shows roughly 1 million clones, roughly 75% of them singletons. The sequencing sample was made of memory CD4+ T cells sorted from blood. The sample's subset: CD45RA-negative fraction. The receptor was isolated from a man aged 18 to 30 in good health. The V and J genes are TRBV4-3 and TRBJ2-2, with 7 bases identical to TRBD2. The CDR3 nucleotides read TGCGCCAGCAGCCAAGGGTCGGGACTAATCACCGGGGAGCTGTTTTTT. Protein sequence: CASSQGSGLITGELFF.